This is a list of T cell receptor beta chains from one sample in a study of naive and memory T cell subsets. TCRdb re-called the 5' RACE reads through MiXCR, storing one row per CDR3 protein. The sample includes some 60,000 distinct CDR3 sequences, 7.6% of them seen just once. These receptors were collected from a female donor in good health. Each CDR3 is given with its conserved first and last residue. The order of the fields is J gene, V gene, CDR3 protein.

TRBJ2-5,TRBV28,CASWGTIGETQYF
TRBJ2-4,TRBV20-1,CSASKRTGLAKNIQYF
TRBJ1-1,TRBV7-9,CASSLLIQGPWAEAFF
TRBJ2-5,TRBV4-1,CASSQDGAGETQYF
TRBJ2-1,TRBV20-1,CSARGVFAGGIVDEQFF
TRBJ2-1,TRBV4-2,CASSQGWARGSSYNEQFF
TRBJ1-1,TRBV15,CATSRDGKTEAFF
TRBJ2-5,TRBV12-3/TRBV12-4,CASSLAPGGEETQYF
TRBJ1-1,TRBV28,CASSRGPFSAFF
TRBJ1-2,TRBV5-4,CASSFGTAEYGYTF
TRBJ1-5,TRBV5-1,CASSLGQNQPQHF
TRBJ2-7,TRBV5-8,CASSLLLNGEQYF
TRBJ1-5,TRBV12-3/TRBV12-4,CASSLNQPQHF
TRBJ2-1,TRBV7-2,CASSRRANEQFF
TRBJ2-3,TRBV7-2,CASSPGLLSTDTQYF
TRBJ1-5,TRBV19,CASSRTRTGNQPQHF
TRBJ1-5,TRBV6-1,CASRWDRASNQPQHF
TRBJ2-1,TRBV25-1,CASSESWVAFF
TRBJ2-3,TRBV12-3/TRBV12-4,CASSPSGAGGVGTQYF
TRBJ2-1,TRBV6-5,CASSYNGGTRNEQFF
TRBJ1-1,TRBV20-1,CSAKRTAMNTEAFF
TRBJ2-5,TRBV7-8,CASSYMSLSLSGGQTQYF
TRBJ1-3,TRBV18,CASSPYLQDPISGNTIYF
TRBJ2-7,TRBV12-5,CASGLAHIHYEQYF
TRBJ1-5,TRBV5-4,CASSLVPGGNQPQHF
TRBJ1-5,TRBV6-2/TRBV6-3,CASGGLEGQGLFYSNQPQHF
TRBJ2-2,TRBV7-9,CASSGQGQITGELFF
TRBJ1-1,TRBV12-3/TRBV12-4,CASSLIRMNTEAFF
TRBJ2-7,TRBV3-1,CASSQGPSHEQYF